The 6 T cell receptor beta chains below come from one sample, sequenced in a study of blood T cell repertoires in COVID-19. Some clones are missing from TCRdb's copy, which holds only in-frame ones; the method was immunoSEQ multiplex PCR. The sample contains under 300,000 clones, 65% to 90% of which appear only once. Sample: peripheral blood. These receptors came from a human donor in a cohort sampled during active COVID-19.

The chain joins TRBV7-8 to TRBJ2-7; D is perhaps TRBD2 (7 bases). The CDR3 is 15 residues long. CDR1 SGHVS and CDR2 FQNEAQ come from the germline V gene. V was clipped by 7 bases and J by 1 base, with 17 bases between them. This CDR3 is CASIRGGFDSYEQYF. The CDR3 DNA reads as TGTGCCAGCATTAGGGGGGGCTTTGATTCCTACGAGCAGTACTTC.

Points on this clone: At one of its ends the junction is not consistent with the germline gene, which may arise from a read error. This rearrangement joins TRBV11-2 to TRBJ2-4, with 7 bases lining up with TRBD1. There are 15 residues in the CDR3. Germline CDR1 reads SGHAT; CDR2 reads FQNNGV. CDR3 DNA sequence: TGTGCCAGCAGTTTCCCCGGGACAGCCAGAAACATTCAGTACTTC. This sequence encodes CASSFPGTARNIQYF.

The chain links TRBV5-1 to TRBJ2-3; 9 bases are a match to TRBD2. Germline V CDR1 and CDR2: SGHRS, YFSETQ. CDR3 length: 12 residues. The junction had 1 base not matched to a gene; V was cut back by 7 bases and J by 4 bases. CDR3 protein: CASRLAADTQYF. DNA of the CDR3: TGCGCCAGCCGACTAGCGGCAGATACGCAGTATTTT.

V and J are TRBV6-2 or TRBV6-3 and TRBJ2-3, with D unresolved. CDR1 MNHEY and CDR2 SVGEGT come from the germline V gene. CDR3 length equals 14 residues. V was trimmed by 4 bases and J by 4 bases, leaving 12 bases between them. CDR3 residues: CASSSRGPPDTQYF. The CDR3 DNA sequence: TGTGCCAGCAGTTCCCGAGGTCCTCCAGATACGCAGTATTTT.

This clone was seen a few times. The chain joins TRBV6-5 to TRBJ2-1, with 8 bases that match TRBD2. The germline CDR1 and CDR2 sequences are MNHEY and SVGAGI. The trim removed 4 bases at V and 8 bases at J, leaving 10 bases unmatched. This CDR3 has 15 amino acids. Written as DNA, the CDR3 is TGTGCCAGCAGTTGGGGGGCGGGAGGCACTTATGAGCAGTTCTTC. Amino acid sequence: CASSWGAGGTYEQFF.

The chain joins TRBV19 to TRBJ2-3; 10 bases align to TRBD1. V dropped 1 base and J dropped 3; count of bases not matched to a gene: 4. CDR1 and CDR2 (germline): LNHDA, SQIVND (reference sequence). CDR3 length: 16 amino acids. In DNA form, the CDR3 reads TGTGCCAGTAGTATAGGGGGACAGGGGAGTACAGATACGCAGTATTTT. As protein: CASSIGGQGSTDTQYF.